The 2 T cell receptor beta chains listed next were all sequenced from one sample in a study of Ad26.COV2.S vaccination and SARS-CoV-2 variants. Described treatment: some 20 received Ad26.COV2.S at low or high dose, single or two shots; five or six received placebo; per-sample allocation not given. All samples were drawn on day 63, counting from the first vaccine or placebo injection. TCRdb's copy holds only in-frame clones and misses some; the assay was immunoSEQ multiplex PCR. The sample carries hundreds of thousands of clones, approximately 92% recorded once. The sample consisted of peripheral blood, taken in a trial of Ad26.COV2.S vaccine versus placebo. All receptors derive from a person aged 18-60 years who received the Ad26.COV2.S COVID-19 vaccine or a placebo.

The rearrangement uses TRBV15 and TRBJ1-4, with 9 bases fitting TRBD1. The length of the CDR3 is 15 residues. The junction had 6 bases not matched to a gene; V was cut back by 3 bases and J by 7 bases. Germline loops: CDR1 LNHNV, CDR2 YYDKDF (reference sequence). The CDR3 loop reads CATSSWTGAGEKLFF. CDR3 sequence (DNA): TGTGCCACCAGCAGCTGGACAGGGGCGGGTGAAAAACTGTTTTTT.

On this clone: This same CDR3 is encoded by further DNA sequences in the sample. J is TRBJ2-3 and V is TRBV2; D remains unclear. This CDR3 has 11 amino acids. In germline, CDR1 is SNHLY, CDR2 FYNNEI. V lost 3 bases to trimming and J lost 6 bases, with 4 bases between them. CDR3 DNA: TGTGCCAGCAGTGAGCCTGATACGCAGTATTTT. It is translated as CASSEPDTQYF. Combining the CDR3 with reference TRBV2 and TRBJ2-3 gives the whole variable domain EPEVTQTPSHQVTQMGQEVILRCVPISNHLYFYWYRQILGQKVEFLVSFYNNEISEKSEIFDDQFSVERPDGSNFTLKIRSTKLEDSAMYFCASSEPDTQYFGPGTRLTVL.